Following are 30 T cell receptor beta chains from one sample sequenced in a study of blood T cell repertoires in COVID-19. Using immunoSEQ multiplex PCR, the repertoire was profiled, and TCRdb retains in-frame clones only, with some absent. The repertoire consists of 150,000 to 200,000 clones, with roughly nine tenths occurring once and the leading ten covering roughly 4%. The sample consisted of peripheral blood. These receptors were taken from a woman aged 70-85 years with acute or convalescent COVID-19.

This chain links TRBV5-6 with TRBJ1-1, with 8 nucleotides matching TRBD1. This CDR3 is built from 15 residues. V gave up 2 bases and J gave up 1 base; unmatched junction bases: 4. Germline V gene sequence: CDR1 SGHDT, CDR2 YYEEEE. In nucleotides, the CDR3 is TGTGCCAGCAGCTTACCGGGACAGGAGAACACTGAAGCTTTCTTT. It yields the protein CASSLPGQENTEAFF. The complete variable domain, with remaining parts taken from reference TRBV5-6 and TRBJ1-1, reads DAGVTQSPTHLIKTRGQQVTLRCSPKSGHDTVSWYQQALGQGPQFIFQYYEEEERQRGNFPDRFSGHQFPNYSSELNVNALLLGDSALYLCASSLPGQENTEAFFGQGTRLTVV.

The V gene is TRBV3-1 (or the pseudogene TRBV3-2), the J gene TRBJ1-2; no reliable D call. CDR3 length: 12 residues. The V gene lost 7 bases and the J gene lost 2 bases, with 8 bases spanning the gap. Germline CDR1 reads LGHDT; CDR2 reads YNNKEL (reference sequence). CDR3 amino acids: CASKGGNYGYTF. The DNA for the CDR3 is TGTGCCAGCAAAGGAGGGAACTATGGCTACACCTTC.

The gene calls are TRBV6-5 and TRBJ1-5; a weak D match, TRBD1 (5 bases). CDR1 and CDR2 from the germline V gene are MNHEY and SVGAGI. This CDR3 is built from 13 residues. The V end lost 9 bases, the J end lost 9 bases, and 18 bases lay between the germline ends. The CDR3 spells CASSGGQQGPQHF. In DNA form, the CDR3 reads TGTGCCAGTTCGGGCGGCCAGCAGGGGCCCCAGCATTTT.

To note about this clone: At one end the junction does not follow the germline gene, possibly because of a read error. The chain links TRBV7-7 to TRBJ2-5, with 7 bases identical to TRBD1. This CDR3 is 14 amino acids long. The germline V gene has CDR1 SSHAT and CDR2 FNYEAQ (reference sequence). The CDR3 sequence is CASSLIGDRETQYF. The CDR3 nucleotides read TGTGCTAGCAGCTTAATCGGGGACAGAGAGACCCAGTACTTC.

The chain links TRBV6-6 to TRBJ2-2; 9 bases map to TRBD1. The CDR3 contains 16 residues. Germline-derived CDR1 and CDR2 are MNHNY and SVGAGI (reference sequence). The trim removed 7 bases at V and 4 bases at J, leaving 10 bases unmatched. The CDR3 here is CASTTRTGAGTGELFF. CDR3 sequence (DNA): TGTGCCAGCACCACCCGGACAGGGGCCGGCACCGGGGAGCTGTTTTTT.

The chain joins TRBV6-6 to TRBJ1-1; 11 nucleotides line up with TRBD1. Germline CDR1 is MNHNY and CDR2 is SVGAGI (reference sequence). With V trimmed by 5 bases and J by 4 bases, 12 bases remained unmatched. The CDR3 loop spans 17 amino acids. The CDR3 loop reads CASSLSKSGTGGTEAFF. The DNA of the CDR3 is TGTGCCAGCAGTCTATCTAAAAGCGGGACAGGGGGCACTGAAGCTTTCTTT.

The CDR3 loop is CASSPWVGGNTEAFF. The CDR3 region has the DNA TGTGCCAGTAGCCCCTGGGTTGGGGGCAACACTGAAGCTTTCTTT. The V and J genes are TRBV19 and TRBJ1-1; weak D call: TRBD1 (6 bases). With 6 bases removed from V and 2 bases from J, the gap between germline ends came to 16 bases. This CDR3 is 15 amino acids long. The germline V gene encodes CDR1 LNHDA and CDR2 SQIVND (reference sequence).

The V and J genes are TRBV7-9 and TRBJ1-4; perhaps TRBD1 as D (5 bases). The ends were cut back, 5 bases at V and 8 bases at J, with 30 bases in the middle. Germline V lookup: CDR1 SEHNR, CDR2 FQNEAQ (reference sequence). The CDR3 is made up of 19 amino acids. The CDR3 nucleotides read TGTGCCAGCAGCCCAAGACCTGCCCACACGACAGATTTTGAGGAAAAACTGTTTTTT. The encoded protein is CASSPRPAHTTDFEEKLFF. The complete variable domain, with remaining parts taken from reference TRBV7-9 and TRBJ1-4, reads DTGVSQNPRHKITKRGQNVTFRCDPISEHNRLYWYRQTLGQGPEFLTYFQNEAQLEKSRLLSDRFSAERPKGSFSTLEIQRTEQGDSAMYLCASSPRPAHTTDFEEKLFFGSGTQLSVL.

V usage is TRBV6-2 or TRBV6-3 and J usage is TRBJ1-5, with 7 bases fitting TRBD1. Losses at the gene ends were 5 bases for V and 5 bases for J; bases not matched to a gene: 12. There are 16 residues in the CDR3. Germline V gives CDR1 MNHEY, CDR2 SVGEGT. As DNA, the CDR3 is TGTGCCAGCAGTCCGCCGTGGAGGGGGCTTGATCAGCCCCAGCATTTT. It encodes CASSPPWRGLDQPQHF.

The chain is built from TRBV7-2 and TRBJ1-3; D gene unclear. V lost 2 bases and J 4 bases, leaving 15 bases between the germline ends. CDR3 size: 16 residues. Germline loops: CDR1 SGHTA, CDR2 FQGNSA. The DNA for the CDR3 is TGTGCCAGCAGCTTAAGCCCCGGGAGGTCAGGAAACACCATATATTTT. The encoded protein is CASSLSPGRSGNTIYF.

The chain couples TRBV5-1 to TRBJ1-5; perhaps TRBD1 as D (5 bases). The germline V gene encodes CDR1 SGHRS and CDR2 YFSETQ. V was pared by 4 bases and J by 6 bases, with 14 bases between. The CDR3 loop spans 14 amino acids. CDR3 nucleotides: TGCGCCAGCAGCCCTCAGGGAGGCGGTCAGCCCCAGCATTTT. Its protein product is CASSPQGGGQPQHF.

The CDR3 nucleotides read TGCAGCGGGAGGGTCTCGGATACGCAGTATTTT. This codes for CSGRVSDTQYF. The chain combines TRBV29-1 with TRBJ2-3; weak D call: TRBD2 (6 bases). Germline assignment: CDR1 SQVTM and CDR2 ANQGSEA. The CDR3 is made up of 11 amino acids. The V gene lost 7 bases and the J gene lost 6 bases, with 11 bases spanning the gap.

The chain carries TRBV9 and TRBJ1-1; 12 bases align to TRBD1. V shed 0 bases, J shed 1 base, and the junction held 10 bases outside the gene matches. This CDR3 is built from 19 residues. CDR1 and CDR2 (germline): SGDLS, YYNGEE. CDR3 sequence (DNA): TGTGCCAGCAGCGTAGGAAGCACGGGACAGGGGGCCACGAACACTGAAGCTTTCTTT. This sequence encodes CASSVGSTGQGATNTEAFF.

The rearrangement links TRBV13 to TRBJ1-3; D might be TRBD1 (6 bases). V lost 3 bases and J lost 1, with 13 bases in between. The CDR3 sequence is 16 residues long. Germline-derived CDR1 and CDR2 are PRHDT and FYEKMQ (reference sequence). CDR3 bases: TGTGCCAGCAGCTTTACAGGGCGGGTATCTGGAAACACCATATATTTT. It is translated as CASSFTGRVSGNTIYF. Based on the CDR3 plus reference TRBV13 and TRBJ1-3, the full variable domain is AAGVIQSPRHLIKEKRETATLKCYPIPRHDTVYWYQQGPGQDPQFLISFYEKMQSDKGSIPDRFSAQQFSDYHSELNMSSLELGDSALYFCASSFTGRVSGNTIYFGEGSWLTVV.

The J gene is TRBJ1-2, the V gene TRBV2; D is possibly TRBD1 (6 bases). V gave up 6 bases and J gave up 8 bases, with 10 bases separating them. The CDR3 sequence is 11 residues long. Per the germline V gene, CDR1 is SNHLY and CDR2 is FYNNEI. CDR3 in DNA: TGTGCCAGCAGCACAGGGTGGGGCTACACCTTC. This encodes CASSTGWGYTF.

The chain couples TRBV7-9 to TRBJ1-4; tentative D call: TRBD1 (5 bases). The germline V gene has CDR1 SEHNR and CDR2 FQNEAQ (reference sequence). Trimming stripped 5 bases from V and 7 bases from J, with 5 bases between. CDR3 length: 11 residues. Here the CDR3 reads CASSQGEKLFF. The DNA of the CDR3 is TGTGCCAGCAGCCAGGGTGAAAAACTGTTTTTT.

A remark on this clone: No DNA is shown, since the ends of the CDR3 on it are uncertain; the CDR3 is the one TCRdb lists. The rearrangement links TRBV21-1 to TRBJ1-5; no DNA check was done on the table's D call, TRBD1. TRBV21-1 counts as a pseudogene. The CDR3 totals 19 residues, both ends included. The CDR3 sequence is CASSKDFLWGQGAHQPQHF.

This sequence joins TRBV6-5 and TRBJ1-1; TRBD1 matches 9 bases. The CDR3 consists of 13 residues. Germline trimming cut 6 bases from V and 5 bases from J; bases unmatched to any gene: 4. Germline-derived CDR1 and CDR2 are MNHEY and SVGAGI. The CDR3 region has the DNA TGTGCCAGCAGCTACAGGGGGCGTACTGAAGCTTTCTTT. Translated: CASSYRGRTEAFF.

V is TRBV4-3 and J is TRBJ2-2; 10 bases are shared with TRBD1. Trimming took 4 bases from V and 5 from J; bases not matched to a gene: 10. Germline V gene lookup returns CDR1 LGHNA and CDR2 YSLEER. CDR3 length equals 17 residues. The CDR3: CASSRKTGGVYTGELFF. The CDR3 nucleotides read TGCGCCAGCAGCCGCAAGACAGGGGGCGTATATACCGGGGAGCTGTTTTTT.

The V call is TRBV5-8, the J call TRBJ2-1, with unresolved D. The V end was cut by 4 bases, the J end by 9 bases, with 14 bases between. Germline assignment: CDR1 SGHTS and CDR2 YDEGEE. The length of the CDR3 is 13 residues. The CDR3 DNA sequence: TGTGCCAGCAGCCCCGTTCGTAGCCGTGAGCAGTTCTTC. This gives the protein CASSPVRSREQFF.

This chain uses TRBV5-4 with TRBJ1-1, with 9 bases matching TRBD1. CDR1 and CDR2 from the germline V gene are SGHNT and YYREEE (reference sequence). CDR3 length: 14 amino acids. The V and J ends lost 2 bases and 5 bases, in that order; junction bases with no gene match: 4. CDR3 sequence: CASSFGQGWTEAFF. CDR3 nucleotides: TGTGCCAGCAGCTTTGGACAGGGGTGGACTGAAGCTTTCTTT.

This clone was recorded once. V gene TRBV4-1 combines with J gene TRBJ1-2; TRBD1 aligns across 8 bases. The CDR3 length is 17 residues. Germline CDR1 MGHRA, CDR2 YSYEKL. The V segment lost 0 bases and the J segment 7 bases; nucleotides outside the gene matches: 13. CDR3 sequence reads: CASSQDYQGALVGGYTF. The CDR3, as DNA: TGCGCCAGCAGCCAAGATTATCAGGGGGCGCTAGTAGGTGGCTACACCTTC.

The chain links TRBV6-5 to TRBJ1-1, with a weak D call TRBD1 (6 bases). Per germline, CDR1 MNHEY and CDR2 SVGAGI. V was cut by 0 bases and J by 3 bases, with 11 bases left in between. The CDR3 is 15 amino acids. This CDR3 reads CASSYSRRGDTEAFF. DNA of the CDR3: TGTGCCAGCAGTTACTCCCGCAGGGGTGACACTGAAGCTTTCTTT.

The CDR3 is CASSVNGPQGTDTQYF. CDR3 sequence (DNA): TGTGCCAGCAGTGTAAACGGGCCCCAGGGGACAGATACGCAGTATTTT. The genes are TRBV6-1 and TRBJ2-3; D may be TRBD1 (6 bases). This CDR3 comprises 16 residues. The germline V gene has CDR1 MNHNS and CDR2 SASEGT. The ends were cut back, 4 bases at V and 3 bases at J, with 17 bases in the middle.

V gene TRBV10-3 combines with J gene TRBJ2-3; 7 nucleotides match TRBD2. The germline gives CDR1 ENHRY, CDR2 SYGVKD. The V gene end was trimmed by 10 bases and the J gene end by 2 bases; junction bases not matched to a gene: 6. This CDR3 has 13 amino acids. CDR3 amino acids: CASGGRHTDTQYF. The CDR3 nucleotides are TGTGCCAGCGGGGGACGGCACACAGATACGCAGTATTTT.

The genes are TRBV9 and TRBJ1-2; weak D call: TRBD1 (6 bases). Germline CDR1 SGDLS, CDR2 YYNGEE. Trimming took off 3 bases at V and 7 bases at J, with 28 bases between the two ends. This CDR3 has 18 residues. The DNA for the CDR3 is TGTGCCAGCAGCGAGGCGGCGCAAAAACAGGGTGGCCTTGGTGGCTACACCTTC. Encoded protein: CASSEAAQKQGGLGGYTF.

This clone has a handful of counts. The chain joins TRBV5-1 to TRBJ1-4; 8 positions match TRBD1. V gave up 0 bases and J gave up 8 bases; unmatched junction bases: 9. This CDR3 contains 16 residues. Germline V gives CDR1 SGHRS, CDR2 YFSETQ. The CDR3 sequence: CASSLALQGAGEKLFF. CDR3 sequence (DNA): TGCGCCAGCAGCTTGGCCCTCCAGGGGGCAGGAGAAAAACTGTTTTTT.

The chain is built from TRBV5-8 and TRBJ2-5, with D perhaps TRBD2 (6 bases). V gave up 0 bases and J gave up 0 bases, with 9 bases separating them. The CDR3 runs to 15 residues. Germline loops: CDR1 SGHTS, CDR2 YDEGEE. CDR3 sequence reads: CASSLARDYQETQYF. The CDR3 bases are TGTGCCAGCAGCTTGGCCCGGGACTACCAAGAGACCCAGTACTTC.

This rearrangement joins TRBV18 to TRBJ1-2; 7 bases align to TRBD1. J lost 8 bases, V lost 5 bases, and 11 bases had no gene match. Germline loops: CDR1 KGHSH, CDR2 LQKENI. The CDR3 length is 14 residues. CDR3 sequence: CASSSTTGAEGYTF. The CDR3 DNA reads TGTGCCAGCTCATCAACAACAGGGGCGGAAGGCTACACCTTC.

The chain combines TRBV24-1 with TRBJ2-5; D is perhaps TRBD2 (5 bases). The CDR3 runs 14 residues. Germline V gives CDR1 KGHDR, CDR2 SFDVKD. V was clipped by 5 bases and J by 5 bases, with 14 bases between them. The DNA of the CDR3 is TGTGCCACCAGTGTGCCCGGGATTAAGGAGACCCAGTACTTC. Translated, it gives CATSVPGIKETQYF.